Sequencing of this T cell receptor beta chain was carried out in a study of T cells in Graves' hyperthyroidism and ophthalmopathy. Across the study: Peripheral blood collection took place at initial diagnosis, before any treatment. Overall study findings and caveats: Ophthalmopathy cases were set apart from stable hyperthyroidism by a 13 V-J model.

From approximately 9.3 ml of fresh peripheral blood, PBMCs were isolated. In germline, CDR1 is MGHRA, CDR2 YSYEKL. The junction had 6 bases not matched to a gene; V was cut back by 5 bases and J by 2 bases. The CDR3 is 14 amino acids. Researchers took RNA transcripts and amplified the TCR beta CDR3 regions from them. The study used the HTBI primer set for a first-round RT-PCR of the TCR CDR3. TCRdb redid the calling of the multiplex PCR reads with MiXCR, one entry per CDR3 protein. This table holds about 610,000 distinct CDR3 sequences, more than 15% found once. Concerning this clonotype itself: As yet, its antigen is unknown.

The chain joins TRBV4-1 to TRBJ2-7, with 7 bases aligning to TRBD1. The sample taken for sequencing was blood. The sequence came from a woman in her 40s with Graves' ophthalmopathy. For the CDR3, the DNA is TGCGCCAGCAGCTACCAGGACAGGACCTACGAGCAGTACTTC. Its translation is CASSYQDRTYEQYF.